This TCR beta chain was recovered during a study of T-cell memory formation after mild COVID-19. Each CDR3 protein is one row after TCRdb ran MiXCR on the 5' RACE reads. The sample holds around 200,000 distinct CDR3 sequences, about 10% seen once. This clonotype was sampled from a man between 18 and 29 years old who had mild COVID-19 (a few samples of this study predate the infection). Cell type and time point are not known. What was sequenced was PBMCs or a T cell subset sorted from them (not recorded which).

The CDR3 spells CASSRWGTEAFF. The CDR3 DNA reads TGTGCCAGCAGTCGGTGGGGCACTGAAGCTTTCTTT. The chain carries TRBV27 and TRBJ1-1; unclear D gene. Germline V gives CDR1 MNHEY, CDR2 SMNVEV (reference sequence). CDR3 size: 12 residues. V dropped 5 bases and J dropped 4 bases, with 8 bases sitting between them.